This T cell receptor (beta chain) was identified during a study of blood T cell repertoires in COVID-19. Study information: PBMCs, B-cell-depleted T cells, or T cells were the source of the cDNA or gDNA that made up the material.

TCRdb's table, derived via immunoSEQ multiplex PCR, lists solely in-frame clones and lacks some. The table records over 200,000 clones, around nine tenths of them present only once. The CDR3 has 17 residues. Trimming removed 3 bases from V and 9 bases from J; junction bases left unmatched: 14. Germline V gene sequence: CDR1 SGHTS, CDR2 YDEGEE. The chain is built from TRBV5-8 and TRBJ1-5, with 11 bases lining up with TRBD1. The receptor comes from a man aged 60 to 69 who had recovered from COVID-19. Material: peripheral blood. The CDR3 DNA sequence: TGTGCCAGCAGCTCGCTAGGGACAGGGGGATTTTTAGGGCCCCAGCATTTT. Its protein is CASSSLGTGGFLGPQHF.